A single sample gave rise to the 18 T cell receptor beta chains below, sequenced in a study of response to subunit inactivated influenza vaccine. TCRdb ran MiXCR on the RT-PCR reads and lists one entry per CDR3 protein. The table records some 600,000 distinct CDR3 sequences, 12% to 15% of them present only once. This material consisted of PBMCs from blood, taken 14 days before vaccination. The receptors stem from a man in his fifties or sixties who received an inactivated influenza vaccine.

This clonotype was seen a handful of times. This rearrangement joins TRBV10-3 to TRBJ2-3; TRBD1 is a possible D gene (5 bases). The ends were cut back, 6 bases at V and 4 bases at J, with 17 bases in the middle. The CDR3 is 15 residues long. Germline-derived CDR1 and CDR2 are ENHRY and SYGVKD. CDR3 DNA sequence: TGTGCCATCAGCCGTCAGGGTTCGGACGCAGATACGCAGTATTTT. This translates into CAISRQGSDADTQYF.

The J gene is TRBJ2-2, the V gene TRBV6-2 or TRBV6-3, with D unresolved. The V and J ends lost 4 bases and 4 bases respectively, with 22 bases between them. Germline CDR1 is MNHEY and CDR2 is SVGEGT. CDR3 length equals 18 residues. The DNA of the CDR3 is TGTGCCAGCAGTTCCTACAGCAAACCTCAGGTGTCCACCGGGGAGCTGTTTTTT. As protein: CASSSYSKPQVSTGELFF.

The CDR3 is CASSQDGGLAEHNEQFF. The DNA of the CDR3 is TGTGCCAGCAGCCAAGATGGGGGACTAGCGGAACACAATGAGCAGTTCTTC. This chain uses TRBV4-2 with TRBJ2-1; 11 bases align to TRBD2. Germline V gene lookup returns CDR1 LGHNA and CDR2 YNFKEQ. The CDR3 is 17 residues long. Germline trimming cut 0 bases from V and 5 bases from J; bases unmatched to any gene: 6.

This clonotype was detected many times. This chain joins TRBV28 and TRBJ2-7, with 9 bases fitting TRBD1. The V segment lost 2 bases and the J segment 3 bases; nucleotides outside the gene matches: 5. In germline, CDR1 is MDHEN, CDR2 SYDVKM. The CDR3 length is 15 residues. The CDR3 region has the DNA TGTGCCAGCAGTTTAGGGGACAGGGAGGTCTACGAGCAGTACTTC. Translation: CASSLGDREVYEQYF.

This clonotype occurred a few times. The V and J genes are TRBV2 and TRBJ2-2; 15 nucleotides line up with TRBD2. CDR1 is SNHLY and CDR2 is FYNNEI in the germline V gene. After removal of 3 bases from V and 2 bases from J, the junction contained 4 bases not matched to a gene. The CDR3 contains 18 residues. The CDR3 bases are TGTGCCAGCAGTGAGGGACTAGCGGGAGGACTAAACACCGGGGAGCTGTTTTTT. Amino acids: CASSEGLAGGLNTGELFF.

In DNA, the CDR3 is TGTGCCAGCAGCTTGGAACAGCGAGGGGAGCAGTACTTC. Its protein is CASSLEQRGEQYF. The rearrangement uses TRBV5-5 and TRBJ2-7; possible D gene TRBD2, 5 bases. There are 13 residues in the CDR3. Trimming removed 0 bases at V and 7 bases at J, with 11 bases between. Germline CDR1 and CDR2: SGHKS and YYEKEE (reference sequence).

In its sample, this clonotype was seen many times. CDR3 loop: CATSRDRGLGRQETQYF. CDR3 sequence (DNA): TGTGCCACCAGCAGAGATAGGGGGTTGGGACGCCAAGAGACCCAGTACTTC. The V call is TRBV15, the J call TRBJ2-5; D might be TRBD1 (6 bases). Trimming took off 0 bases at V and 1 base at J, with 15 bases between the two ends. CDR3 size: 17 residues. Germline values: CDR1 LNHNV, CDR2 YYDKDF (reference sequence).

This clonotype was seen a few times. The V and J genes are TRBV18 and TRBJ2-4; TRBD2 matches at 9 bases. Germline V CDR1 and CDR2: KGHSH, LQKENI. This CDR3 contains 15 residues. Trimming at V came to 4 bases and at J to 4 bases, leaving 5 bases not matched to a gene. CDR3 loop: CASSLAGVSKNIQYF. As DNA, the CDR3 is TGTGCCAGCTCACTAGCGGGAGTCTCTAAAAACATTCAGTACTTC.

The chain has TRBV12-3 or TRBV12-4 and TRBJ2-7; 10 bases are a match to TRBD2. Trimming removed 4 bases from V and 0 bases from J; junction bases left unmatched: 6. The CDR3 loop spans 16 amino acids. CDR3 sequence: CASSWTSGGYSYEQYF. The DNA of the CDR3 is TGTGCCAGCAGTTGGACTAGCGGTGGATACTCCTACGAGCAGTACTTC.

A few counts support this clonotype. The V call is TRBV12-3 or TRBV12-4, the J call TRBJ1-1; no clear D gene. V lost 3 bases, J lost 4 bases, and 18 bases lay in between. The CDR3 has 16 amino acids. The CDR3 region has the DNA TGTGCCAGCAGTTTCCCGGTTTTCGCCCAAGGCACTGAAGCTTTCTTT. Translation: CASSFPVFAQGTEAFF.

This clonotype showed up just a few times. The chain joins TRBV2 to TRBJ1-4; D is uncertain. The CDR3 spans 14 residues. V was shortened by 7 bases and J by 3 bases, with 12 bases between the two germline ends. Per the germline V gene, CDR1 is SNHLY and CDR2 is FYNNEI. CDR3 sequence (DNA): TGTGCCAGCAACGCTATAGCATCTAATGAAAAACTGTTTTTT. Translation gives CASNAIASNEKLFF.

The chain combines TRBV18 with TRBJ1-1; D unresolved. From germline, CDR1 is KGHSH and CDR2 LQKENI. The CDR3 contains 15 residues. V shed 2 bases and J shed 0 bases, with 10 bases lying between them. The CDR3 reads CASSPSPPMNTEAFF. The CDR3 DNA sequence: TGTGCCAGCTCACCAAGTCCCCCTATGAACACTGAAGCTTTCTTT.

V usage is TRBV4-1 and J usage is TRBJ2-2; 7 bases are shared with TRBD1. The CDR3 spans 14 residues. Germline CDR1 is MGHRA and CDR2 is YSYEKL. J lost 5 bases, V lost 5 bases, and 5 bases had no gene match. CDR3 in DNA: TGCGCCAGCAGCGTGGACAGGTTGACCGGGGAGCTGTTTTTT. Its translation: CASSVDRLTGELFF.

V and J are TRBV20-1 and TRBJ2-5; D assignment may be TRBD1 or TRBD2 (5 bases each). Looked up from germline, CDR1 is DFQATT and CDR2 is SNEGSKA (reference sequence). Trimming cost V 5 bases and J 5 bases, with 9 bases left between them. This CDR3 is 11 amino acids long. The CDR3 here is CSARGGETQYF. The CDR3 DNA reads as TGCAGTGCTCGGGGCGGGGAGACCCAGTACTTC.

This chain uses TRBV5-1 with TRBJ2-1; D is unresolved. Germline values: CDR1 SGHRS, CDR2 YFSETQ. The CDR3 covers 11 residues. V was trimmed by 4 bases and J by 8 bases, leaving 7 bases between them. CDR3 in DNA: TGCGCCAGCAGCGATCAGCATGAGCAGTTCTTC. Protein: CASSDQHEQFF.

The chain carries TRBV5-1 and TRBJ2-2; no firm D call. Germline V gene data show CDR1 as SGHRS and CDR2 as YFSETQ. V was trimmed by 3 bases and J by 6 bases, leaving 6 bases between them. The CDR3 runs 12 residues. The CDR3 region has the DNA TGCGCCAGCAGCTGGGGTTCCGGGGAGCTGTTTTTT. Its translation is CASSWGSGELFF.

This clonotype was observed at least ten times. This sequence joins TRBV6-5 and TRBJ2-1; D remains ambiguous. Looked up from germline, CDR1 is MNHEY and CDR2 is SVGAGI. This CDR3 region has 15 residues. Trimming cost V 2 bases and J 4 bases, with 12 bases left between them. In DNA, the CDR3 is TGTGCCAGCAGTTACAAACATAACCTTTACAATGAGCAGTTCTTC. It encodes CASSYKHNLYNEQFF.

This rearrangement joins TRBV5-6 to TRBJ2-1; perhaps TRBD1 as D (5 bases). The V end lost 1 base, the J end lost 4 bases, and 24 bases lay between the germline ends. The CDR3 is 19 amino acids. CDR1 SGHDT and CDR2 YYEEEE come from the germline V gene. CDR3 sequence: CASSLLYTSKGADYNEQFF. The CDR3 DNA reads TGTGCCAGCAGCTTGTTGTATACCTCCAAAGGGGCTGATTACAATGAGCAGTTCTTC.